These 23 T cell receptor beta chains were all obtained from the same sample, sequenced in a study of OX40 agonist ivuxolimab in advanced cancers. The table came from immunoSEQ multiplex PCR; TCRdb's copy has only in-frame clones and leaves some out. The repertoire holds over 50,000 clones, with approximately 83% as singletons. The sample here was CD4+ or CD8+ T cells sorted from blood, taken in a trial of the OX40 agonist ivuxolimab. All receptors come from an adult with an advanced solid tumor such as melanoma, head and neck, liver or kidney cancer.

This clone showed up just a few times. The gene calls are TRBV28 and TRBJ2-1; TRBD1 might be the D (6 bases). The CDR3 contains 16 residues. V lost 1 base and J lost 5, with 15 bases in between. Germline V gives CDR1 MDHEN, CDR2 SYDVKM. CDR3 nucleotides: TGTGCCAGCAGTTTATATAGTACAGGGTCCCACAATGAGCAGTTCTTC. Translated, it gives CASSLYSTGSHNEQFF. Full variable domain (outside the CDR3, taken from reference TRBV28 and TRBJ2-1): DVKVTQSSRYLVKRTGEKVFLECVQDMDHENMFWYRQDPGLGLRLIYFSYDVKMKEKGDIPEGYSVSREKKERFSLILESASTNQTSMYLCASSLYSTGSHNEQFFGPGTRLTVL.

This clone appeared once. The chain is built from TRBV6-5 and TRBJ2-1; D may be TRBD2 (5 bases). There are 15 residues in the CDR3. CDR1 is MNHEY, CDR2 SVGAGI, per germline. Trimming cost V 5 bases and J 4 bases, with 15 bases left between them. This chain's CDR3 is CASSPEERSYNEQFF. Here the CDR3 DNA reads TGTGCCAGCAGTCCTGAGGAGCGGAGTTACAATGAGCAGTTCTTC.

This sequence joins TRBV9 and TRBJ2-7; TRBD2 matches 8 bases. Germline CDR1 and CDR2: SGDLS and YYNGEE. The CDR3 contains 14 residues. The V gene end was trimmed by 7 bases and the J gene end by 2 bases; junction bases not matched to a gene: 8. The CDR3 bases are TGTGCCAGCTCCGTAGCGGGGAGAACCTACGAGCAGTACTTC. Its translation: CASSVAGRTYEQYF.

The rearrangement uses TRBV28 and TRBJ2-1, with 9 bases matching TRBD1. CDR1 is MDHEN, CDR2 SYDVKM, per germline. The CDR3 extends over 15 amino acids. Trimming took 5 bases from V and 7 from J; bases not matched to a gene: 9. Written as DNA, the CDR3 is TGTGCCAGCAGTCACGGGACAGGGTCTAGAAATGAGCAGTTCTTC. Amino acids: CASSHGTGSRNEQFF.

The table lists this clone with a count of one. This rearrangement joins TRBV7-3 to TRBJ2-1; D tentatively reads TRBD1 or TRBD2 (5 bases each). This CDR3 region has 15 residues. Looked up from germline, CDR1 is SGHTA and CDR2 is FQGTGA. The V and J ends lost 1 base and 3 bases respectively, with 10 bases between them. In DNA form, the CDR3 reads TGTGCCAGCAGCTTAATCCCAGGGAGCTACAATGAGCAGTTCTTC. Its protein product is CASSLIPGSYNEQFF.

The V call is TRBV6-1, the J call TRBJ2-5; the match to TRBD1 covers 7 bases. The CDR3 consists of 16 residues. Unmatched junction bases numbered 11, after V lost 2 bases and J lost 5 bases. Germline V gene data show CDR1 as MNHNS and CDR2 as SASEGT. The CDR3 sequence: CASSELGRGYGETQYF. In DNA form, the CDR3 reads TGTGCCAGCAGTGAATTGGGCAGGGGGTATGGGGAGACCCAGTACTTC.

There are a few counts of this clone. This chain uses TRBV11-3 with TRBJ1-1; no clear D. The CDR3 has 14 amino acids. With 2 bases removed from V and 4 bases from J, the gap between germline ends came to 11 bases. Germline CDR1 SGHNT, CDR2 YENEEA. The CDR3 region is CASSLRQDGTEAFF. Here the CDR3 DNA reads TGTGCCAGCAGCTTACGGCAAGATGGCACTGAAGCTTTCTTT.

This clone was picked up a small number of times. The gene calls are TRBV19 and TRBJ1-2, with no clear D. There are 16 residues in the CDR3. From germline, CDR1 is LNHDA and CDR2 SQIVND (reference sequence). The V end was cut by 5 bases, the J end by 4 bases, with 20 bases between. CDR3 bases: TGTGCCAGTAGTTCCCACTCCCTGGAGGGTGGCTATGGCTACACCTTC. Protein: CASSSHSLEGGYGYTF. Filled out from reference TRBV19 and TRBJ1-2, the complete variable domain reads DGGITQSPKYLFRKEGQNVTLSCEQNLNHDAMYWYRQDPGQGLRLIYYSQIVNDFQKGDIAEGYSVSREKKESFPLTVTSAQKNPTAFYLCASSSHSLEGGYGYTFGSGTRLTVV.

The chain couples TRBV2 to TRBJ2-3, with 10 bases that match TRBD2. Germline V CDR1 and CDR2: SNHLY, FYNNEI. J was trimmed by 7 bases and V by 8 bases; bases with no gene match: 12. The CDR3 loop spans 15 amino acids. The CDR3 nucleotides read TGTGCCAGCTCCCTACTAGCGGGGAGGGGGAATACGCAGTATTTT. Translating gives CASSLLAGRGNTQYF.

The V gene is TRBV11-2, the J gene TRBJ2-1; 8 bases fit TRBD1. The CDR3 loop spans 18 amino acids. Germline lookup yields CDR1 SGHAT and CDR2 FQNNGV. V was pared by 2 bases and J by 1 base, with 10 bases of the junction left unmatched. CDR3 in DNA: TGTGCCAGCAGCTTAAGGGCGACAGGGGAAAGGTCCTACAATGAGCAGTTCTTC. Its protein is CASSLRATGERSYNEQFF.

The CDR3 bases are TGTGCCAGCAGTGGGGGTTCCAGGAATCAGCCCCAGCATTTT. It codes for CASSGGSRNQPQHF. The chain has TRBV28 and TRBJ1-5; perhaps TRBD1 as D (5 bases). Trimming cost V 5 bases and J 4 bases, with 12 bases left between them. Germline V lookup: CDR1 MDHEN, CDR2 SYDVKM. This CDR3 is 14 amino acids long.

This chain links TRBV7-9 with TRBJ2-3, with D unresolved. The CDR3 is made up of 15 amino acids. V lost 5 bases, J lost 5 bases, and 17 bases lay in between. Germline V lookup: CDR1 SEHNR, CDR2 FQNEAQ (reference sequence). CDR3 bases: TGTGCCAGCAGCCTACACGAAAGAGCAAGAGATACGCAGTATTTT. Translated, it gives CASSLHERARDTQYF.

CDR3 DNA: TGTGCCATCAGTGAGTCGGGACATGAGGAAAAACTGTTTTTT. Its translation: CAISESGHEEKLFF. The chain couples TRBV10-3 to TRBJ1-4, with D tentatively TRBD1 (6 bases). CDR3 length: 14 amino acids. In germline, CDR1 is ENHRY, CDR2 SYGVKD. Trimming removed 0 bases at V and 8 bases at J, with 10 bases between.

V usage is TRBV7-6 and J usage is TRBJ2-1; 13 bases map to TRBD2. This CDR3 has 19 residues. The V and J ends lost 5 bases and 0 bases, in that order; junction bases with no gene match: 10. The germline V gene has CDR1 SGHVS and CDR2 FNYEAQ. The CDR3 region has the DNA TGTGCCAGCAGCCTAAGTGGGGGACTAGCGGGGTTCTCCTACAATGAGCAGTTCTTC. Its protein is CASSLSGGLAGFSYNEQFF.

The count of this clone is one. The V and J genes are TRBV28 and TRBJ1-1; 8 bases match TRBD1. The germline V gene encodes CDR1 MDHEN and CDR2 SYDVKM. The CDR3 consists of 13 residues. V lost 10 bases and J lost 6; bases outside the gene matches: 10. The CDR3: CATGQGAKAEAFF. The CDR3, as DNA: TGTGCCACCGGTCAGGGGGCGAAGGCTGAAGCTTTCTTT.

The genes are TRBV7-2 and TRBJ2-3, with D perhaps given as TRBD1 or TRBD2 (7 bases each). The CDR3 has 15 residues. V was pared by 5 bases and J by 1 base, with 13 bases between. Germline lookup yields CDR1 SGHTA and CDR2 FQGNSA. In DNA form, the CDR3 reads TGTGCCAGCAGCCGTCAGGGGGGGGGCACAGATACGCAGTATTTT. Protein product: CASSRQGGGTDTQYF.

As DNA, the CDR3 is TGTGCCAGCAGCTTATGGGATAGAGAGACCCAGTACTTC. It yields the protein CASSLWDRETQYF. This sequence joins TRBV7-9 and TRBJ2-5; D gene unclear. V shed 2 bases and J shed 4 bases, with 8 bases lying between them. This CDR3 region has 13 residues. The V gene's germline CDR1 is SEHNR and CDR2 FQNEAQ (reference sequence).

The chain employs TRBV7-8 and TRBJ2-6; no firm D call. Trimming stripped 7 bases from V and 2 bases from J, with 9 bases between. Germline CDR1 reads SGHVS; CDR2 reads FQNEAQ. This CDR3 has 14 residues. CDR3 region: CASIGSTGANVLTF. The CDR3 nucleotides are TGTGCCAGCATTGGGTCCACTGGGGCCAACGTCCTGACTTTC.

The chain has TRBV28 and TRBJ1-4; the match to TRBD1 covers 8 bases. Germline V CDR1 and CDR2: MDHEN, SYDVKM. The trim removed 6 bases at V and 8 bases at J, leaving 8 bases unmatched. The CDR3 covers 14 residues. CDR3 DNA: TGTGCCAGCAGGGATCAGGGGGCGCGGGAAAAACTGTTTTTT. Its translation: CASRDQGAREKLFF. Drawing the rest from reference TRBV28 and TRBJ1-4, the complete variable domain is DVKVTQSSRYLVKRTGEKVFLECVQDMDHENMFWYRQDPGLGLRLIYFSYDVKMKEKGDIPEGYSVSREKKERFSLILESASTNQTSMYLCASRDQGAREKLFFGSGTQLSVL.

The chain carries TRBV28 and TRBJ1-1, with 7 bases that match TRBD1. This CDR3 has 13 amino acids. Germline V gene data show CDR1 as MDHEN and CDR2 as SYDVKM. With V trimmed by 7 bases and J by 4 bases, 6 bases remained unmatched. The CDR3 is CASISGGGTEAFF. In nucleotides, the CDR3 is TGTGCCAGCATTTCAGGGGGAGGCACTGAAGCTTTCTTT. Combining the CDR3 with reference TRBV28 and TRBJ1-1 gives the whole variable domain DVKVTQSSRYLVKRTGEKVFLECVQDMDHENMFWYRQDPGLGLRLIYFSYDVKMKEKGDIPEGYSVSREKKERFSLILESASTNQTSMYLCASISGGGTEAFFGQGTRLTVV.

This clone was detected only once. The chain is built from TRBV5-4 and TRBJ2-1; D is ambiguous. V gave up 0 bases and J gave up 2 bases, with 9 bases separating them. The CDR3 runs 15 residues. Germline lookup yields CDR1 SGHNT and CDR2 YYREEE (reference sequence). CDR3 DNA: TGTGCCAGCAGCTTGGCTTCCTACCCCTACAATGAGCAGTTCTTC. This sequence encodes CASSLASYPYNEQFF.

The V gene is TRBV5-1, the J gene TRBJ2-5, with D uncertain. The CDR3 sequence is 13 residues long. V lost 1 base, J lost 5 bases, and 9 bases lay in between. Per germline, CDR1 SGHRS and CDR2 YFSETQ. The CDR3, as DNA: TGCGCCAGCAGCTTGAAAGGCGACGAGACCCAGTACTTC. Its protein is CASSLKGDETQYF.

The CDR3 loop reads CASREEKTQYF. The CDR3 DNA sequence: TGTGCCAGCAGGGAGGAAAAGACCCAGTACTTC. The chain is built from TRBV6-1 and TRBJ2-5; D possibly corresponds to TRBD2 (5 bases). Trimming took 6 bases from V and 6 from J, leaving 8 bases between them. This CDR3 comprises 11 residues. Germline CDR1 MNHNS, CDR2 SASEGT.